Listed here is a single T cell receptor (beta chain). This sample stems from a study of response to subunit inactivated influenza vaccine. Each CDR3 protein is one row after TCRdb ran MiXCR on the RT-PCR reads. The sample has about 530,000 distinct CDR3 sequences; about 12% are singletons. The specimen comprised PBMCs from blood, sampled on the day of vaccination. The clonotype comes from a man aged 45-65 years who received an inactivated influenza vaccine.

Written as DNA, the CDR3 is TGTGCCAGCCGGCCTCAAGTTGGGGCCAACGTCCTGACTTTC. It codes for CASRPQVGANVLTF. This chain connects TRBV7-6 to TRBJ2-6; D is unclear. V gave up 8 bases and J gave up 3 bases, with 11 bases separating them. Germline lookup yields CDR1 SGHVS and CDR2 FNYEAQ. The CDR3 contains 14 residues.